This T cell receptor (beta chain) was captured by sequencing in a study of Graves' ophthalmopathy and Graves' hyperthyroidism. Background on the study: Untreated patients at initial diagnosis provided peripheral blood.

Amplification of the TCR beta CDR3 regions used RNA transcripts (as template). An opening RT-PCR round employed HTBI primers and preceded a second-round multiplex PCR. TCRdb passed the multiplex PCR reads through MiXCR, listing each CDR3 protein once. The data contain 200,000 to 300,000 distinct CDR3 sequences, around 42% of them seen just once; the ten biggest clones take up around half. This clonotype was counted only a few times. This CDR3 region has 14 residues. In germline, CDR1 is LNHDA, CDR2 SQIVND (reference sequence). V gave up 6 bases and J gave up 6 bases, with 17 bases separating them. The TCR comes from an adult man with Graves' ophthalmopathy. The V gene is TRBV19, the J gene TRBJ2-5, with D uncertain. Material for sequencing was peripheral blood. In nucleotides, the CDR3 is TGTGCCAGTAGCCCTCAACCGAGTTCGCAGACCCAGTACTTC. Amino acids: CASSPQPSSQTQYF.